This T cell receptor beta chain emerged from a study of blood T cell repertoires in COVID-19. The Seattle patients, enrolled during active infection, were followed longitudinally. The data were produced by immunoSEQ multiplex PCR, yet TCRdb's version contains in-frame clones alone and is incomplete. The sample has about 120,000 clones; around 89% are singletons. Per germline, CDR1 SGHDT and CDR2 YYEEEE. The ends lost 3 bases at V and 11 bases at J; junction bases unmatched: 9. CDR3 length: 13 amino acids. The clonotype comes from a woman aged 55-70 years with COVID-19, enrolled during active disease. The source material was peripheral blood. The chain uses TRBV5-6 and TRBJ1-1; 8 positions match TRBD1. CDR3 amino acids: CASSSAGQGRAFF. Here the CDR3 DNA reads TGTGCCAGCAGCTCCGCCGGACAGGGAAGGGCTTTCTTT.